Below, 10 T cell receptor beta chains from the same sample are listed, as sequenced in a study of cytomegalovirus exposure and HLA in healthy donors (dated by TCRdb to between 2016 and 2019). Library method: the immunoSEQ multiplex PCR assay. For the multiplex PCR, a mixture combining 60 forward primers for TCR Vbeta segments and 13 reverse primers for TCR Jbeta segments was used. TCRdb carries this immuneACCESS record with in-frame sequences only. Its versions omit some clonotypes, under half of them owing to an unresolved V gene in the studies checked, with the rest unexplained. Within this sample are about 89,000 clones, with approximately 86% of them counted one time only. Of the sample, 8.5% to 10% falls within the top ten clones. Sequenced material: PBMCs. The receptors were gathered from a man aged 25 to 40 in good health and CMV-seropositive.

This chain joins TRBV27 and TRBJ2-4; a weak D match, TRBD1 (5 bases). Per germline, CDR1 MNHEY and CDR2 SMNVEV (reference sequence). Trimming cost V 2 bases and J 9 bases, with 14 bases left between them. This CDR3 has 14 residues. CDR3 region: CASSLVGDAGIQYF. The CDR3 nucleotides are TGTGCCAGCAGTTTAGTAGGGGATGCCGGCATTCAGTACTTC.

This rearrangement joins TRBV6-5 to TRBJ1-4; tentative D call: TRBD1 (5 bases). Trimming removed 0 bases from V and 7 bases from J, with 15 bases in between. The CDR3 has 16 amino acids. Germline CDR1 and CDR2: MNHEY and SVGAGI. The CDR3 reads CASSYSILDIGEKLFF. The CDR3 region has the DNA TGTGCCAGCAGTTACTCGATTCTGGACATTGGTGAAAAACTGTTTTTT.

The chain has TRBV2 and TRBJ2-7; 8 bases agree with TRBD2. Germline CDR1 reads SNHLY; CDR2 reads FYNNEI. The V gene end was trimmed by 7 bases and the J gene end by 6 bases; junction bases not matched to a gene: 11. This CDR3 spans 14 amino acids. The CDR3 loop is CASMTTAGAGEQYF. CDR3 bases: TGTGCCAGCATGACTACAGCGGGAGCCGGCGAGCAGTACTTC. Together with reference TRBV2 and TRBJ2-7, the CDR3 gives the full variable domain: EPEVTQTPSHQVTQMGQEVILRCVPISNHLYFYWYRQILGQKVEFLVSFYNNEISEKSEIFDDQFSVERPDGSNFTLKIRSTKLEDSAMYFCASMTTAGAGEQYFGPGTRLTVT.

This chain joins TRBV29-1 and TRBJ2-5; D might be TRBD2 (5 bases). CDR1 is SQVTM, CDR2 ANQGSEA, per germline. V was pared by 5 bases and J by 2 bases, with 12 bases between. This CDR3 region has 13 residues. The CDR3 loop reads CSVRAGTQETQYF. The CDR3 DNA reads TGCAGCGTTAGGGCGGGCACTCAAGAGACCCAGTACTTC.

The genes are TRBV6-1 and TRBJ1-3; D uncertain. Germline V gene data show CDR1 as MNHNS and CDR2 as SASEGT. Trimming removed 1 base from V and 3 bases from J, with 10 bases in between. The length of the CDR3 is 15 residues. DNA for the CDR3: TGTGCCAGCAGTGAAGTTGTGCGGATTGGAAACACCATATATTTT. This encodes CASSEVVRIGNTIYF.

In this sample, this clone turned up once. The CDR3 region is CASSLEVGGNTEAFF. CDR3 DNA sequence: TGCGCCAGCAGCTTGGAAGTGGGGGGGAACACTGAAGCTTTCTTT. The J gene is TRBJ1-1, the V gene TRBV5-1; D might be TRBD1 (5 bases). The CDR3 covers 15 residues. Deletions cut 0 bases from V and 1 base from J, with 10 bases between. Looked up from germline, CDR1 is SGHRS and CDR2 is YFSETQ.

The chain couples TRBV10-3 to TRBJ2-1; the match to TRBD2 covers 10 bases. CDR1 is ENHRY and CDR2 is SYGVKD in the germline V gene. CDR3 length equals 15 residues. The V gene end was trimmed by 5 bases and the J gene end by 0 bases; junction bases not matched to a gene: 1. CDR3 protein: CAISPSGSSYNEQFF. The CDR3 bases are TGTGCCATCAGTCCTAGCGGGAGCTCCTACAATGAGCAGTTCTTC.

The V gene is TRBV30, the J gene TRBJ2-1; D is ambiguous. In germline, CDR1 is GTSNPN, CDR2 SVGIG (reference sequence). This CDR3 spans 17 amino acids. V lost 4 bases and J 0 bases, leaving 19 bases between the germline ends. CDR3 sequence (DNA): TGTGCCTGGATTCCAAACCGGGTGGAGAGCTCCTACAATGAGCAGTTCTTC. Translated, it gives CAWIPNRVESSYNEQFF.

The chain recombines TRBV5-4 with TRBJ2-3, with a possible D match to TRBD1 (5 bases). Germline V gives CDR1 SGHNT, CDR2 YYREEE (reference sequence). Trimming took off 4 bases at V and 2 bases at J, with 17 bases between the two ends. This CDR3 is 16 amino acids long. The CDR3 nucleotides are TGTGCCAGCAGCAGCATTGATCGGACAAACACAGATACGCAGTATTTT. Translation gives CASSSIDRTNTDTQYF. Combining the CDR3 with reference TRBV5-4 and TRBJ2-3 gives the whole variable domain ETGVTQSPTHLIKTRGQQVTLRCSSQSGHNTVSWYQQALGQGPQFIFQYYREEENGRGNFPPRFSGLQFPNYSSELNVNALELDDSALYLCASSSIDRTNTDTQYFGPGTRLTVL.

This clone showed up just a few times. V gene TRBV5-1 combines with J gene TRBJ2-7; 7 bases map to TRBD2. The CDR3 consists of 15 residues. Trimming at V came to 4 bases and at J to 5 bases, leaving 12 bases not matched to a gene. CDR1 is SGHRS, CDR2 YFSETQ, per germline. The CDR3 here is CASSLREEESNEQYF. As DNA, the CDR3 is TGCGCCAGCAGCCTACGGGAGGAAGAAAGCAACGAGCAGTACTTC.